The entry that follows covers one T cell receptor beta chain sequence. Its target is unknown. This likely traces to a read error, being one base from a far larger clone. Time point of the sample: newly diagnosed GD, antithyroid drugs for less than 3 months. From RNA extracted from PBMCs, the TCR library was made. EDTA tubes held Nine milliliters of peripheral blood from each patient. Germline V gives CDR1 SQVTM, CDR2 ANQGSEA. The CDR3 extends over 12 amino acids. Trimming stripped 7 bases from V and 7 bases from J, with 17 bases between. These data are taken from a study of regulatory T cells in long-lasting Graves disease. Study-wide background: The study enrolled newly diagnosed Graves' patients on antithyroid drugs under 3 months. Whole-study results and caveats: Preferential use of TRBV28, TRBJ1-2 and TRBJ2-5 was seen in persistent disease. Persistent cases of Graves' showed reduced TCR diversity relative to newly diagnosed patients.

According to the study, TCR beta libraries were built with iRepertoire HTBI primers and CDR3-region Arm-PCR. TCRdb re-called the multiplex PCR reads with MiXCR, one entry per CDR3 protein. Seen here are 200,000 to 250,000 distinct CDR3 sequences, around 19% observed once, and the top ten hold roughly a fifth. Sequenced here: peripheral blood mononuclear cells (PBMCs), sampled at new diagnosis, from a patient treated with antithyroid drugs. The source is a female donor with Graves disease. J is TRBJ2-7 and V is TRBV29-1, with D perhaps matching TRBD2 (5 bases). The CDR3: CSGTRSYNEQYF. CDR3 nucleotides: TGCAGCGGTACTAGGTCCTACAATGAGCAGTACTTC.